These 22 T cell receptor beta chains were all obtained from the same sample, sequenced in a study of cytomegalovirus exposure and HLA in healthy donors. PCR primers comprised 60 Vbeta and 13 Jbeta primers. Assay: immunoSEQ multiplex PCR; the TCRdb copy retains only in-frame clones and omits some. The table includes 90,000 to 150,000 clones, approximately 15% detected once. What was sequenced was PBMCs. These receptors were collected from a woman younger than 35 in good health and CMV-seronegative.

The chain recombines TRBV6-6 with TRBJ1-4; 10 bases fit TRBD1. The CDR3 length is 16 residues. Germline V gene lookup returns CDR1 MNHNY and CDR2 SVGAGI (reference sequence). Unmatched junction bases numbered 16, after V lost 7 bases and J lost 11 bases. CDR3 bases: TGTGCCAGCACCCCCGGGACAGGGGTCCTATCTGGGAAACTGTTTTTT. Translation gives CASTPGTGVLSGKLFF.

In this sample, this clone turned up a few times. V and J are TRBV15 and TRBJ1-5; possibly TRBD1 for D (6 bases). The V end lost 0 bases, the J end lost 4 bases, and 13 bases lay between the germline ends. Germline V gives CDR1 LNHNV, CDR2 YYDKDF (reference sequence). The CDR3 has 16 amino acids. The CDR3 DNA sequence: TGTGCCACCAGCAGAGATAGCGGGACACTAAATCAGCCCCAGCATTTT. It is translated as CATSRDSGTLNQPQHF.

The V gene is TRBV19, the J gene TRBJ1-6; 12 nucleotides agree with TRBD1. CDR3 size: 17 residues. V was pared by 6 bases and J by 8 bases, with 11 bases of the junction left unmatched. The germline V gene has CDR1 LNHDA and CDR2 SQIVND (reference sequence). CDR3 protein: CASRPSRDRGPDSPLHF. The CDR3 nucleotides are TGTGCCAGTAGACCGTCCCGGGACAGGGGGCCCGATTCACCCCTCCACTTT. Complete variable domain (other parts from reference TRBV19 and TRBJ1-6): DGGITQSPKYLFRKEGQNVTLSCEQNLNHDAMYWYRQDPGQGLRLIYYSQIVNDFQKGDIAEGYSVSREKKESFPLTVTSAQKNPTAFYLCASRPSRDRGPDSPLHFGNGTRLTVT.

The rearrangement joins TRBV5-4 to TRBJ1-2; maybe TRBD1 (6 bases). This CDR3 is 14 amino acids long. Looked up from germline, CDR1 is SGHNT and CDR2 is YYREEE (reference sequence). Trimming left V 4 bases short and J 8 bases short, with 18 bases between. CDR3 in DNA: TGTGCCAGCAGCCAGACCTGGGACATTGGCGGCTACACCTTC. Protein product: CASSQTWDIGGYTF.

The V call is TRBV6-1, the J call TRBJ2-7, with TRBD2 matching 10 bases. In germline, CDR1 is MNHNS, CDR2 SASEGT. The CDR3 contains 15 residues. V dropped 4 bases and J dropped 1; count of bases not matched to a gene: 4. CDR3: CASSVSGRFSYEQYF. The CDR3 DNA sequence: TGTGCCAGCAGTGTTAGCGGGAGGTTTTCCTACGAGCAGTACTTC.

The chain employs TRBV30 and TRBJ2-1, with TRBD2 matching 7 bases. CDR1 and CDR2 (germline): GTSNPN, SVGIG (reference sequence). The CDR3 loop spans 14 amino acids. V lost 1 base and J lost 7; bases outside the gene matches: 7. The CDR3 DNA reads TGTGCCTGGAGTGCGGTACTAGCGATAAATGAGCAGTTCTTC. The encoded protein is CAWSAVLAINEQFF.

A few counts support this clone. The CDR3 sequence: CASSYDRASSYNEQFF. In DNA, the CDR3 is TGTGCCAGCAGTTACGACAGGGCCAGCTCCTACAATGAGCAGTTCTTC. The chain links TRBV2 to TRBJ2-1; 7 positions agree with TRBD1. The V gene end was trimmed by 5 bases and the J gene end by 0 bases; junction bases not matched to a gene: 7. The CDR3 extends over 16 amino acids. The germline gives CDR1 SNHLY, CDR2 FYNNEI.

Only a few counts were recorded for this clone. V usage is TRBV28 and J usage is TRBJ1-2, with TRBD1 matching 9 bases. This CDR3 comprises 13 residues. Losses at the gene ends were 10 bases for V and 8 bases for J; bases not matched to a gene: 11. Germline CDR1 reads MDHEN; CDR2 reads SYDVKM. The CDR3 is CATTGGGSGGYTF. CDR3 nucleotides: TGTGCCACTACAGGGGGCGGTTCTGGAGGCTACACCTTC.

This clone was detected a few times. The chain has TRBV9 and TRBJ2-7; maybe TRBD1 (5 bases). From germline, CDR1 is SGDLS and CDR2 YYNGEE. The germline V and J ends were trimmed by 0 bases and 4 bases, with 8 bases remaining between them. This CDR3 has 13 residues. As DNA, the CDR3 is TGTGCCAGCAGCGTAGATCAGGGATACGAGCAGTACTTC. Translated: CASSVDQGYEQYF.

This clone came up a few times. The CDR3 loop reads CASSLWGSGSSLDGYEQYF. CDR3 sequence (DNA): TGTGCCAGCAGTTTGTGGGGCAGCGGGAGTTCCCTGGATGGTTACGAGCAGTACTTC. The chain links TRBV28 to TRBJ2-7; 8 bases align to TRBD2. This CDR3 contains 19 residues. Germline-derived CDR1 and CDR2 are MDHEN and SYDVKM. V trimming: 3 bases; J trimming: 4 bases; junction bases outside the gene matches: 20.

The rearrangement joins TRBV28 to TRBJ1-5, with unresolved D. Germline V gives CDR1 MDHEN, CDR2 SYDVKM. This CDR3 contains 14 residues. V gave up 5 bases and J gave up 7 bases, with 15 bases separating them. CDR3 nucleotide sequence: TGTGCCAGCAGTCCCACCCGGGGTTACCAGCCCCAGCATTTT. This translates into CASSPTRGYQPQHF.

The chain's CDR3 is CASSPVLAGNYEQYF. The CDR3 coding sequence is TGTGCCAGCAGCCCCGTTCTAGCGGGGAACTACGAGCAGTACTTC. The V call is TRBV7-2, the J call TRBJ2-7, with 9 bases lining up with TRBD2. From germline, CDR1 is SGHTA and CDR2 FQGNSA. Trimming at V came to 5 bases and at J to 3 bases, leaving 8 bases not matched to a gene. This CDR3 has 15 amino acids.

This clone was picked up a small number of times. This sequence joins TRBV4-1 and TRBJ2-2, with TRBD1 matching over 7 bases. Germline-derived CDR1 and CDR2 are MGHRA and YSYEKL. The V and J ends lost 2 bases and 0 bases, in that order; junction bases with no gene match: 3. This CDR3 contains 16 residues. CDR3 loop: CASSQFGTANTGELFF. In DNA form, the CDR3 reads TGCGCCAGCAGCCAATTCGGGACAGCGAACACCGGGGAGCTGTTTTTT.

The chain combines TRBV7-9 with TRBJ2-4, with D hard to call. Trimming removed 1 base at V and 5 bases at J, with 9 bases between. The CDR3 runs 14 residues. Germline V gene data show CDR1 as SEHNR and CDR2 as FQNEAQ (reference sequence). In DNA form, the CDR3 reads TGTGCCAGCAGCTTAGTGAATTCGGAAAACATTCAGTACTTC. Translated, it gives CASSLVNSENIQYF.

The V and J genes are TRBV11-2 and TRBJ2-5, with 8 bases matching TRBD2. The CDR3 spans 14 residues. Looked up from germline, CDR1 is SGHAT and CDR2 is FQNNGV. V was pared by 4 bases and J by 5 bases, with 6 bases of the junction left unmatched. The CDR3 bases are TGTGCCAGCAGCTCGGGACTAGTCCGGGAGACCCAGTACTTC. It codes for CASSSGLVRETQYF.

The chain employs TRBV14 and TRBJ1-2; D uncertain. The CDR3 extends over 12 amino acids. Germline V lookup: CDR1 SGHDN, CDR2 FVKESK. V lost 1 base to trimming and J lost 8 bases, with 8 bases between them. CDR3 sequence: CASSQATVGYTF. In nucleotides, the CDR3 is TGTGCCAGCAGCCAAGCCACAGTCGGCTACACCTTC.

This clone came up a few times. The chain couples TRBV19 to TRBJ2-2; D gene uncertain. The V and J ends lost 3 bases and 6 bases respectively, with 8 bases between them. CDR1 and CDR2 from the germline V gene are LNHDA and SQIVND (reference sequence). This CDR3 comprises 13 residues. In nucleotides, the CDR3 is TGTGCCAGTAGTATTAACCTAGCCGGGGAGCTGTTTTTT. The encoded protein is CASSINLAGELFF.

The rearrangement joins TRBV6-1 to TRBJ1-5, with D perhaps matching TRBD1 (5 bases). V was shortened by 1 base and J by 7 bases, with 14 bases between the two germline ends. Germline loops: CDR1 MNHNS, CDR2 SASEGT. This CDR3 contains 15 residues. CDR3: CASSEVGLLGQPQHF. The CDR3 DNA sequence: TGTGCCAGCAGTGAAGTGGGACTCTTAGGACAGCCCCAGCATTTT.

This clone appeared a few times. V and J are TRBV27 and TRBJ2-7, with 7 bases lining up with TRBD1. CDR3 length: 13 amino acids. CDR1 and CDR2 (germline): MNHEY, SMNVEV (reference sequence). Trimming at V came to 6 bases and at J to 5 bases, leaving 7 bases not matched to a gene. The chain's CDR3 is CASSWDSSNEQYF. The CDR3 nucleotides are TGTGCCAGCAGCTGGGACAGTTCGAACGAGCAGTACTTC.

In its sample, this clone was seen a few times. CDR3 nucleotide sequence: TGTGCCAGCAGCGGAATAGCGGGAGGGATCACAGATACGCAGTATTTT. This codes for CASSGIAGGITDTQYF. The chain couples TRBV9 to TRBJ2-3; 11 positions agree with TRBD2. The length of the CDR3 is 16 residues. V lost 3 bases to trimming and J lost 2 bases; unmatched junction nucleotides: 5. Per the germline V gene, CDR1 is SGDLS and CDR2 is YYNGEE.

The rearrangement uses TRBV4-1 and TRBJ2-1, with 10 positions matching TRBD2. Germline V gene lookup returns CDR1 MGHRA and CDR2 YSYEKL. The ends lost 6 bases at V and 6 bases at J; junction bases unmatched: 8. This CDR3 spans 15 amino acids. The CDR3 bases are TGCGCCAGCAGTCTTATAGCGGGGGGCTTCAATGAGCAGTTCTTC. This translates into CASSLIAGGFNEQFF.

This clone was seen more than once but under ten times. The chain couples TRBV28 to TRBJ2-7; TRBD1 agrees at 7 bases. Per the germline V gene, CDR1 is MDHEN and CDR2 is SYDVKM. This CDR3 spans 16 amino acids. Trimming at V came to 2 bases and at J to 2 bases, leaving 9 bases not matched to a gene. CDR3 DNA sequence: TGTGCCAGCAGTTTAGGTTTTGCAGGGGGACCCTACGAGCAGTACTTC. It specifies CASSLGFAGGPYEQYF.